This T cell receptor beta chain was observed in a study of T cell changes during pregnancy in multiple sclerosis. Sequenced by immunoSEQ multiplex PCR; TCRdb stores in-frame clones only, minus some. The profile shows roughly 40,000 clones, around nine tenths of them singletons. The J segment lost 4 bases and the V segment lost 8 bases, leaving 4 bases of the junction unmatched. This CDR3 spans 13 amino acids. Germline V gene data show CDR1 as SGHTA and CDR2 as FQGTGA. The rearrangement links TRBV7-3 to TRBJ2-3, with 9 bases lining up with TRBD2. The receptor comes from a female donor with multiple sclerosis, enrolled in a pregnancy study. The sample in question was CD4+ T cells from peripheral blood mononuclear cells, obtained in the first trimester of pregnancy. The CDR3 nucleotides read TGTGCCAGCCCTAGCGGGAAATCAGATACGCAGTATTTT. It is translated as CASPSGKSDTQYF.